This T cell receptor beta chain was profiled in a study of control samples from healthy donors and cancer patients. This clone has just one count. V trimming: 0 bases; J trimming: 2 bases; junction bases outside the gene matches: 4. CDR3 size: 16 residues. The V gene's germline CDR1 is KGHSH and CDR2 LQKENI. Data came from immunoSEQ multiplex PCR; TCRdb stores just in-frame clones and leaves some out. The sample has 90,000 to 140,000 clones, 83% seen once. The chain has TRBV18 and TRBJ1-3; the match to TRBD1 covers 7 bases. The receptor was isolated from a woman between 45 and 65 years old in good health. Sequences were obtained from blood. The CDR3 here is CASSPPTGVAGNTIYF. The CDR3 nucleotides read TGTGCCAGCTCACCACCTACAGGGGTAGCTGGAAACACCATATATTTT.